The 17 T cell receptor beta chains in this list originate from one sample, sequenced in a study of T-cell reconstitution after alpha-beta-depleted transplantation in children. Preparing the TCRbeta library involved the use of unique molecular identifiers. TCRdb passed the PCR reads through MiXCR, listing each CDR3 protein once. The sample includes 300,000 to 400,000 distinct CDR3 sequences, roughly 25% of them seen just once. Sequenced here: PBMCs, mostly from graft donor cells, sampled 180 days after TCRalphabeta/CD19-depleted stem cell transplant. Every receptor here comes from a male patient younger than 18 who had a stem cell transplant for acute lymphoblastic leukemia, so the T cells may come from the graft donor.

V is TRBV12-3 or TRBV12-4 and J is TRBJ2-3; 9 bases are a match to TRBD2. Losses at the gene ends were 3 bases for V and 4 bases for J; bases not matched to a gene: 11. This CDR3 has 17 amino acids. The DNA for the CDR3 is TGTGCCAGCAGTTTTCGGGCTAGCGGGATTGTCGCAGATACGCAGTATTTT. This gives the protein CASSFRASGIVADTQYF.

J is TRBJ2-1 and V is TRBV10-2; D might be TRBD2 (6 bases). The CDR3 runs 16 residues. The V gene's germline CDR1 is WSHSY and CDR2 SAAADI. The germline V and J ends were trimmed by 7 bases and 0 bases, with 16 bases remaining between them. The CDR3 bases are TGCGCCAGCACCCTCCTTAGCGGAGGCTCCTACAATGAGCAGTTCTTC. It yields the protein CASTLLSGGSYNEQFF.

This clonotype was seen only a few times. The J gene is TRBJ2-3, the V gene TRBV10-2; 7 positions match TRBD2. The CDR3 is 15 residues long. The V and J ends lost 1 base and 4 bases, in that order; junction bases with no gene match: 5. Germline lookup yields CDR1 WSHSY and CDR2 SAAADI. CDR3 residues: CASSEWASGPDTQYF. DNA of the CDR3: TGCGCCAGCAGTGAGTGGGCTAGCGGTCCAGATACGCAGTATTTT.

The chain couples TRBV12-3 or TRBV12-4 to TRBJ2-3, with D tentatively TRBD1 or TRBD2 (5 bases each). Between the trimmed V and J ends, which lost 2 bases and 1 base, there was a span of 13 bases. The CDR3 totals 16 residues. CDR3 in amino acids: CASSLLGERGTDTQYF. In nucleotides, the CDR3 is TGTGCCAGCAGTTTATTGGGGGAGCGAGGCACAGATACGCAGTATTTT.

The CDR3 reads CASISGREDGYTF. CDR3 sequence (DNA): TGTGCCAGCATCTCGGGGAGGGAGGATGGCTACACCTTC. J is TRBJ1-2 and V is TRBV28; no firm D call. CDR3 length equals 13 residues. Trimming removed 7 bases from V and 6 bases from J, with 15 bases in between. CDR1 is MDHEN and CDR2 is SYDVKM in the germline V gene.

V and J are TRBV2 and TRBJ2-7, with 7 bases fitting TRBD1. CDR3 length: 13 residues. Germline V gene sequence: CDR1 SNHLY, CDR2 FYNNEI. The trim removed 6 bases at V and 2 bases at J, leaving 4 bases unmatched. CDR3 sequence reads: CASRGTDTYEQYF. CDR3 nucleotides: TGTGCCAGCAGGGGGACAGACACCTACGAGCAGTACTTC.

This clonotype was observed a handful of times. The V gene is TRBV5-1, the J gene TRBJ2-5; 11 positions agree with TRBD1. The germline CDR1 and CDR2 sequences are SGHRS and YFSETQ. The CDR3 covers 17 residues. Trimming removed 4 bases from V and 2 bases from J; junction bases left unmatched: 10. CDR3 DNA sequence: TGCGCCAGCAGCCCCGGGGGGACAGGGGGTAATCAAGAGACCCAGTACTTC. Protein product: CASSPGGTGGNQETQYF.

CDR3 nucleotide sequence: TGTGCCAGCAGACCCTTCGTAGGGGCGGCGCAGTATTTT. Amino acids: CASRPFVGAAQYF. The rearrangement uses TRBV6-1 and TRBJ2-3; perhaps TRBD1 as D (5 bases). CDR1 and CDR2 (germline): MNHNS, SASEGT. V shed 6 bases and J shed 10 bases, with 17 bases lying between them. CDR3 length equals 13 residues.

The table lists this clonotype with a few counts. This rearrangement joins TRBV4-1 to TRBJ2-7; D is possibly TRBD1 (6 bases). The CDR3 is made up of 17 amino acids. Germline loops: CDR1 MGHRA, CDR2 YSYEKL. V was cut by 4 bases and J by 3 bases, with 22 bases left in between. DNA for the CDR3: TGCGCCAGCAGCCCCCAAGCCTGGACAGCGCGACTCTACGAGCAGTACTTC. The encoded protein is CASSPQAWTARLYEQYF.

The V and J genes are TRBV4-1 and TRBJ2-2; 11 bases agree with TRBD2. V was clipped by 3 bases and J by 1 base; unmatched bases: 1. Germline V gene sequence: CDR1 MGHRA, CDR2 YSYEKL. The CDR3 has 16 residues. As DNA, the CDR3 is TGCGCCAGCAGCCACGGGACTAGCGGGAACACCGGGGAGCTGTTTTTT. This translates into CASSHGTSGNTGELFF.

This clonotype was seen repeatedly, ten times or more. The J gene is TRBJ2-1, the V gene TRBV12-3 or TRBV12-4; TRBD2 aligns across 7 bases. V trimming: 3 bases; J trimming: 6 bases; junction bases outside the gene matches: 11. The CDR3 consists of 16 residues. The CDR3 region has the DNA TGTGCCAGCAGTTTTAGTCGGGGCAGCGGGGCCAATGAGCAGTTCTTC. Protein sequence: CASSFSRGSGANEQFF.

The chain carries TRBV15 and TRBJ2-5, with D maybe TRBD2 (6 bases). V lost 8 bases and J 2 bases, leaving 12 bases between the germline ends. Germline V lookup: CDR1 LNHNV, CDR2 YYDKDF (reference sequence). CDR3 length equals 13 residues. Written as DNA, the CDR3 is TGTGCCACCCTTGCGGGGCCTCAAGAGACCCAGTACTTC. Amino acids: CATLAGPQETQYF.

The rearrangement links TRBV28 to TRBJ2-7; perhaps TRBD2 as D (6 bases). This CDR3 has 12 amino acids. V was cut by 6 bases and J by 0 bases, with 6 bases left in between. Germline values: CDR1 MDHEN, CDR2 SYDVKM. The CDR3 spells CASRTSSYEQYF. CDR3 sequence (DNA): TGTGCCAGCAGGACTAGCTCCTACGAGCAGTACTTC.

The V call is TRBV27, the J call TRBJ2-7; 9 nucleotides match TRBD2. This CDR3 contains 14 residues. V gave up 7 bases and J gave up 0 bases; unmatched junction bases: 4. Germline-derived CDR1 and CDR2 are MNHEY and SMNVEV (reference sequence). CDR3 protein: CASTPSGISYEQYF. CDR3 sequence (DNA): TGTGCCAGCACCCCTAGCGGGATCTCCTACGAGCAGTACTTC.

The J gene is TRBJ2-5, the V gene TRBV7-8; 8 bases map to TRBD1. Germline V CDR1 and CDR2: SGHVS, FQNEAQ. The CDR3 sequence is 18 residues long. The V segment lost 4 bases and the J segment 5 bases; nucleotides outside the gene matches: 18. CDR3 in DNA: TGTGCCAGCAGCTCCGACTATTTCCCCAGGGGGCGCGTTGAGACCCAGTACTTC. As protein: CASSSDYFPRGRVETQYF.

The rearrangement joins TRBV5-6 to TRBJ2-7; D gene unclear. The ends were cut back, 0 bases at V and 3 bases at J, with 7 bases in the middle. Germline-derived CDR1 and CDR2 are SGHDT and YYEEEE. This CDR3 contains 13 residues. The CDR3 DNA is TGTGCCAGCAGCTTGGGTGCCCGCTACGAGCAGTACTTC. Translation gives CASSLGARYEQYF.

This chain links TRBV5-1 with TRBJ1-1, with D possibly TRBD1 on 5 matching bases. Trimming stripped 1 base from V and 3 bases from J, with 13 bases between. There are 15 residues in the CDR3. The V gene's germline CDR1 is SGHRS and CDR2 YFSETQ. The CDR3 nucleotides read TGCGCCAGCAGCTTGTTTTGGGGCAAGTACACTGAAGCTTTCTTT. It yields the protein CASSLFWGKYTEAFF.